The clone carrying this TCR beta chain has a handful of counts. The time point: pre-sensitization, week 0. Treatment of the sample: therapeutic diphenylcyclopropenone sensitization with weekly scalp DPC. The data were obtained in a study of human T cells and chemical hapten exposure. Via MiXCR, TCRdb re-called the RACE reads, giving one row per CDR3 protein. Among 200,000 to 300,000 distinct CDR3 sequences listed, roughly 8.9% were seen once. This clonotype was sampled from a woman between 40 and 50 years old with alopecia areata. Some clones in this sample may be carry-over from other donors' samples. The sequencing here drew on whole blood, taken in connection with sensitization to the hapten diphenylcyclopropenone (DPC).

The CDR3 sequence: CASSLLSGLSYNEQFF. CDR3 in DNA: TGTGCCAGCAGCCTATTGTCGGGTCTCTCCTACAATGAGCAGTTCTTC. The chain uses TRBV7-3 and TRBJ2-1, with D unclear. The germline V gene encodes CDR1 SGHTA and CDR2 FQGTGA. V was pared by 5 bases and J by 0 bases, with 14 bases between. CDR3 size: 16 residues.